This T cell receptor (beta chain) is from a study of T-cell reconstitution after alpha-beta-depleted transplantation in children. Unique molecular identifiers featured in how the TCRbeta library was prepared. Each CDR3 protein gets one entry after TCRdb re-called the PCR reads with MiXCR. The sample includes around 340,000 distinct CDR3 sequences, 10% to 15% of them seen just once. Germline V gene data show CDR1 as LGHNA and CDR2 as YSLEER. CDR3 length equals 14 residues. The V end was cut by 1 base, the J end by 5 bases, with 11 bases between. This clonotype turned up a few times. The source was PBMCs, collected from the stem cell graft. The chain joins TRBV4-3 to TRBJ2-5; no clear D gene. The TCR sequence derives from a human donor who donated a stem cell graft to a child with Fanconi anemia. The CDR3 sequence: CASSQGGSRETQYF. The CDR3, as DNA: TGCGCCAGCAGCCAAGGGGGTAGCCGGGAGACCCAGTACTTC.